Each of the 11 T cell receptor beta chains below was sequenced from the same sample in a study of blood T cell repertoires in COVID-19. Only in-frame clones appear in the TCRdb table, and some are missing; sequencing was by immunoSEQ multiplex PCR. The sample consists of some 300,000 clones, more than 75% of them appearing once. Sequencing was performed on peripheral blood. All receptors derive from a man in his sixties or seventies with acute or convalescent COVID-19.

This chain connects TRBV30 to TRBJ1-6; D call uncertain. Trimming stripped 2 bases from V and 15 bases from J, with 14 bases between. This CDR3 has 12 amino acids. The germline V gene encodes CDR1 GTSNPN and CDR2 SVGIG (reference sequence). The CDR3 is CAWSNRIQVLHF. The CDR3 DNA sequence: TGTGCCTGGAGTAACCGCATCCAGGTCCTCCACTTT.

This chain connects TRBV19 to TRBJ2-4; 11 nucleotides line up with TRBD2. The CDR3 loop spans 15 amino acids. CDR1 and CDR2 from the germline V gene are LNHDA and SQIVND (reference sequence). V lost 9 bases, J lost 6 bases, and 10 bases stayed unmatched. CDR3 region: CASTDLAGGVNIQYF. CDR3 in DNA: TGTGCCAGCACCGACTTAGCGGGAGGGGTAAACATTCAGTACTTC.

The chain has TRBV5-6 and TRBJ2-7, with TRBD1 matching over 8 bases. Trimming took 3 bases from V and 3 from J; bases not matched to a gene: 5. This CDR3 comprises 14 residues. The V gene's germline CDR1 is SGHDT and CDR2 YYEEEE. The CDR3 sequence: CASSSRGLLYEQYF. Written as DNA, the CDR3 is TGTGCCAGCAGCTCCAGGGGGCTCCTCTACGAGCAGTACTTC.

The V gene is TRBV20-1, the J gene TRBJ2-7; D not resolved. The germline CDR1 and CDR2 sequences are DFQATT and SNEGSKA (reference sequence). Trimming stripped 3 bases from V and 2 bases from J, with 8 bases between. The CDR3 consists of 12 residues. The CDR3: CSASDGTYEQYF. The DNA for the CDR3 is TGCAGTGCTAGTGACGGTACCTACGAGCAGTACTTC.

This clone has just a few counts. This chain links TRBV24-1 with TRBJ2-1, with TRBD2 matching 7 bases. This CDR3 is 14 amino acids long. Trimming cost V 4 bases and J 8 bases; bases outside gene matches: 7. Germline CDR1 is KGHDR and CDR2 is SFDVKD. Here the CDR3 DNA reads TGTGCCACCAGTGACCGGGAGGCAATGGATGAGCAGTTCTTC. This codes for CATSDREAMDEQFF.

The chain combines TRBV6-2 or TRBV6-3 with TRBJ1-5; 8 bases map to TRBD1. Germline trimming cut 5 bases from V and 4 bases from J; bases unmatched to any gene: 10. The length of the CDR3 is 16 residues. Germline V CDR1 and CDR2: MNHEY, SVGEGT. CDR3 coding DNA: TGTGCCAGCAGTCCCCACGGGACAGGAAGAAATCAGCCCCAGCATTTT. Its protein is CASSPHGTGRNQPQHF.

This chain links TRBV5-4 with TRBJ2-7; 7 bases are shared with TRBD1. CDR3 length: 18 amino acids. Trimming removed 1 base from V and 0 bases from J; junction bases left unmatched: 13. Germline CDR1 SGHNT, CDR2 YYREEE (reference sequence). The chain's CDR3 is CASSLRSGTAQSSYEQYF. The CDR3 coding sequence is TGTGCCAGCAGCTTGCGATCCGGGACAGCACAAAGCTCCTACGAGCAGTACTTC.

V gene TRBV2 combines with J gene TRBJ2-1; possibly TRBD2 for D (6 bases). V gave up 6 bases and J gave up 7 bases, with 10 bases separating them. Looked up from germline, CDR1 is SNHLY and CDR2 is FYNNEI. The CDR3 length is 12 residues. This chain's CDR3 is CASSYGGNEQFF. CDR3 nucleotide sequence: TGTGCCAGCAGCTACGGGGGAAATGAGCAGTTCTTC.

This clone was seen only once. V is TRBV12-2 and J is TRBJ2-3; the table gives TRBD2 as D, unverified against the DNA. TRBV12-2 is a listed pseudogene. The CDR3 has 17 amino acids. The chain's CDR3 is CASRLPSGGGPKGTQYF. For the CDR3, the DNA is TGTGCAAGTCGCCTCCCAAGTGGAGGAGGGCCGAAGGGTACGCAGTATTTT.

V usage is TRBV3-1 (or the pseudogene TRBV3-2) and J usage is TRBJ1-4; 7 positions agree with TRBD1. J gave up 8 bases and V 1 base, and 7 bases lay outside the gene matches. The germline V gene encodes CDR1 LGHDT and CDR2 YNNKEL (reference sequence). The CDR3 runs to 15 residues. The CDR3 bases are TGTGCCAGCAGCCAAGCATCCAGGGGGGACGAAAAACTGTTTTTT. It yields the protein CASSQASRGDEKLFF.

The CDR3 loop reads CASSKIVIHEAFF. DNA for the CDR3: TGTGCCAGCAGTAAGATAGTAATTCATGAAGCTTTCTTT. The rearrangement links TRBV28 to TRBJ1-1; no definite D call. There are 13 residues in the CDR3. The V gene's germline CDR1 is MDHEN and CDR2 SYDVKM. Trimming removed 5 bases from V and 7 bases from J, with 14 bases in between. The whole variable domain, filled in from reference TRBV28 and TRBJ1-1, reads DVKVTQSSRYLVKRTGEKVFLECVQDMDHENMFWYRQDPGLGLRLIYFSYDVKMKEKGDIPEGYSVSREKKERFSLILESASTNQTSMYLCASSKIVIHEAFFGQGTRLTVV.